These T cell receptor beta chains were read from a single sample in a study of T cell responses to AZD1222 COVID-19 vaccine. Clones were sequenced by immunoSEQ multiplex PCR, and TCRdb holds only the in-frame ones, with some missing. The sample records some 120,000 clones, approximately 82% being singletons. Sequencing used peripheral blood, obtained 28 days after the second AZD1222 dose. Every receptor here comes from an adult who received the AZD1222 COVID-19 vaccine. The CDR3 runs from the conserved cysteine through the conserved F or W. A D gene is named only where the DNA matches it firmly. Clone size is not always given. Where it is, it says once, few, many or a class for expanded clones.

d_gene	v_gene	j_gene	abundance	CDR3nt	CDR3aa
NA	TRBV7-2	TRBJ1-2	NA	TGTGCCAGCAGCTTATTTACGGGCGCCTATGGCTACACCTTC	CASSLFTGAYGYTF
TRBD2	TRBV11-2	TRBJ2-5	NA	TGTGCCAGCAGCTTACTCCAGTGGCGGGGGGCCCAAGAGACCCAGTACTTC	CASSLLQWRGAQETQYF
NA	TRBV15	TRBJ2-4	NA	TGTGCCACCAGCAGAGGTCCGATCGACACATCGCTAGCCAAAAACATTCAGTACTTC	CATSRGPIDTSLAKNIQYF
TRBD2	TRBV9	TRBJ2-1	NA	TGTGCCAGCAGCGTAGTGTTAGCGGGGACATCCTTCAATGAGCAGTTCTTC	CASSVVLAGTSFNEQFF
NA	TRBV5-1	TRBJ1-2	NA	TGCGCCAGCAGCTTGGGTTTCCCAAGCTCTAACTATGGCTACACCTTC	CASSLGFPSSNYGYTF
TRBD1	TRBV30	TRBJ2-7	NA	TGTGCCTGGACCGGGACAGGGGCCTACGAGCAGTACTTC	CAWTGTGAYEQYF
NA	TRBV5-1	TRBJ2-7	once	TGCGCCAGCAGCAAGGACAGATACGAGCAGTACTTC	CASSKDRYEQYF
NA	TRBV7-9	TRBJ2-5	NA	TGTGCCAGCAGCCCACGAAGGGGGAGGGGGGAACAAGAGACCCAGTACTTC	CASSPRRGRGEQETQYF
NA	TRBV7-8	TRBJ2-3	NA	TGTGCCAGCAGCTCCCGCGGATTCACAGATACGCAGTATTTT	CASSSRGFTDTQYF
TRBD1	TRBV5-4	TRBJ1-6	NA	TGTGCCAGCAGCTTGGGCAAGACCGGGACAGCTAATTCACCCCTCCACTTT	CASSLGKTGTANSPLHF
TRBD1	TRBV15	TRBJ1-4	NA	TGTGCCACCAGCTCTCGACAGGGTTTAAGAGAAAAACTGTTTTTT	CATSSRQGLREKLFF
NA	TRBV5-1	TRBJ1-6	NA	TGCGCCAGCAGCGCCGAACCTGGAGGGAATTCACCCCTCCACTTT	CASSAEPGGNSPLHF
TRBD1	TRBV29-1	TRBJ2-1	NA	TGCAGCGCCGAGGACAGGGGCTCCTACAATGAGCAGTTCTTC	CSAEDRGSYNEQFF
NA	TRBV11-2	TRBJ1-1	NA	TGTGCCAGCAGCTTGGAGTGGCGGAGCACTGAAGCTTTCTTT	CASSLEWRSTEAFF
TRBD2	TRBV2	TRBJ2-2	NA	TGTGCCAGCAGTGTTGCGGGGGGGAACACCGGGGAGCTGTTTTTT	CASSVAGGNTGELFF
NA	TRBV3-1/TRBV3-2	TRBJ2-5	once	TGTGCCAGCAGCCAAGATGTCCAGACCCAGTACTTC	CASSQDVQTQYF
NA	TRBV19	TRBJ1-6	NA	TGTGCCAGTAGTGACAGCTCCTATAATTCACCCCTCCACTTT	CASSDSSYNSPLHF
TRBD1	TRBV15	TRBJ2-5	NA	TGTGCCACCGCTCAGGGGACAGTCGCCCAAGAGACCCAGTACTTC	CATAQGTVAQETQYF
NA	TRBV19	TRBJ2-5	NA	TGTGCCAGTAGTACAGCAGGGGATAGGAAGACCCAGTACTTC	CASSTAGDRKTQYF
NA	TRBV3-1/TRBV3-2	TRBJ1-5	NA	TGTGCCGCGGGGCCCCCGGGGGGAGCTCAGCCCCAGCATTTT	CAAGPPGGAQPQHF
TRBD1	TRBV4-3	TRBJ1-4	NA	TGCGCCAGCAGCCACCGGGAGGGGGCAAGAAAACTGTTTTTT	CASSHREGARKLFF
NA	TRBV7-9	TRBJ2-7	NA	TGTGCCAGCAGCACGACAGGCGTGACGCAGTACTTC	CASSTTGVTQYF
NA	TRBV7-2	TRBJ2-7	NA	TGTGCCAGCAGTTCTCGTTACGAGCAGTACTTC	CASSSRYEQYF
TRBD1	TRBV27	TRBJ2-3	NA	TGTGCCAGCAGAGACAGGGGATCAAGAGATACGCAGTATTTT	CASRDRGSRDTQYF
TRBD1	TRBV9	TRBJ1-2	once	TGTGCCAGCAGCGGCGGGACAGGGGGTTTGGGCTACACCTTC	CASSGGTGGLGYTF
NA	TRBV7-2	TRBJ1-1	NA	TGTGCCAGCAGCTTGCGGGTCACTTTTCCTGAAGCTTTCTTT	CASSLRVTFPEAFF